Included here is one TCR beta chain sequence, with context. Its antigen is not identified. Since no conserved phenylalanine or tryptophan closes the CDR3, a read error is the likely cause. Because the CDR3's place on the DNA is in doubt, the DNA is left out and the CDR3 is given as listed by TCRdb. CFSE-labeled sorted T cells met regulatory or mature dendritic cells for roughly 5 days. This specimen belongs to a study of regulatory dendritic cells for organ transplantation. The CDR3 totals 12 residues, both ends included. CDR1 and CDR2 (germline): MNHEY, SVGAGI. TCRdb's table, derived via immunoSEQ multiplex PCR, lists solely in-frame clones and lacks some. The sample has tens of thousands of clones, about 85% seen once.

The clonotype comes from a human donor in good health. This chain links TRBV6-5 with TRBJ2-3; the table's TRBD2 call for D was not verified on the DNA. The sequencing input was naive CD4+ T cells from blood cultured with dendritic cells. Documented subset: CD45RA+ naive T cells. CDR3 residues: CASSYRTSERGP.